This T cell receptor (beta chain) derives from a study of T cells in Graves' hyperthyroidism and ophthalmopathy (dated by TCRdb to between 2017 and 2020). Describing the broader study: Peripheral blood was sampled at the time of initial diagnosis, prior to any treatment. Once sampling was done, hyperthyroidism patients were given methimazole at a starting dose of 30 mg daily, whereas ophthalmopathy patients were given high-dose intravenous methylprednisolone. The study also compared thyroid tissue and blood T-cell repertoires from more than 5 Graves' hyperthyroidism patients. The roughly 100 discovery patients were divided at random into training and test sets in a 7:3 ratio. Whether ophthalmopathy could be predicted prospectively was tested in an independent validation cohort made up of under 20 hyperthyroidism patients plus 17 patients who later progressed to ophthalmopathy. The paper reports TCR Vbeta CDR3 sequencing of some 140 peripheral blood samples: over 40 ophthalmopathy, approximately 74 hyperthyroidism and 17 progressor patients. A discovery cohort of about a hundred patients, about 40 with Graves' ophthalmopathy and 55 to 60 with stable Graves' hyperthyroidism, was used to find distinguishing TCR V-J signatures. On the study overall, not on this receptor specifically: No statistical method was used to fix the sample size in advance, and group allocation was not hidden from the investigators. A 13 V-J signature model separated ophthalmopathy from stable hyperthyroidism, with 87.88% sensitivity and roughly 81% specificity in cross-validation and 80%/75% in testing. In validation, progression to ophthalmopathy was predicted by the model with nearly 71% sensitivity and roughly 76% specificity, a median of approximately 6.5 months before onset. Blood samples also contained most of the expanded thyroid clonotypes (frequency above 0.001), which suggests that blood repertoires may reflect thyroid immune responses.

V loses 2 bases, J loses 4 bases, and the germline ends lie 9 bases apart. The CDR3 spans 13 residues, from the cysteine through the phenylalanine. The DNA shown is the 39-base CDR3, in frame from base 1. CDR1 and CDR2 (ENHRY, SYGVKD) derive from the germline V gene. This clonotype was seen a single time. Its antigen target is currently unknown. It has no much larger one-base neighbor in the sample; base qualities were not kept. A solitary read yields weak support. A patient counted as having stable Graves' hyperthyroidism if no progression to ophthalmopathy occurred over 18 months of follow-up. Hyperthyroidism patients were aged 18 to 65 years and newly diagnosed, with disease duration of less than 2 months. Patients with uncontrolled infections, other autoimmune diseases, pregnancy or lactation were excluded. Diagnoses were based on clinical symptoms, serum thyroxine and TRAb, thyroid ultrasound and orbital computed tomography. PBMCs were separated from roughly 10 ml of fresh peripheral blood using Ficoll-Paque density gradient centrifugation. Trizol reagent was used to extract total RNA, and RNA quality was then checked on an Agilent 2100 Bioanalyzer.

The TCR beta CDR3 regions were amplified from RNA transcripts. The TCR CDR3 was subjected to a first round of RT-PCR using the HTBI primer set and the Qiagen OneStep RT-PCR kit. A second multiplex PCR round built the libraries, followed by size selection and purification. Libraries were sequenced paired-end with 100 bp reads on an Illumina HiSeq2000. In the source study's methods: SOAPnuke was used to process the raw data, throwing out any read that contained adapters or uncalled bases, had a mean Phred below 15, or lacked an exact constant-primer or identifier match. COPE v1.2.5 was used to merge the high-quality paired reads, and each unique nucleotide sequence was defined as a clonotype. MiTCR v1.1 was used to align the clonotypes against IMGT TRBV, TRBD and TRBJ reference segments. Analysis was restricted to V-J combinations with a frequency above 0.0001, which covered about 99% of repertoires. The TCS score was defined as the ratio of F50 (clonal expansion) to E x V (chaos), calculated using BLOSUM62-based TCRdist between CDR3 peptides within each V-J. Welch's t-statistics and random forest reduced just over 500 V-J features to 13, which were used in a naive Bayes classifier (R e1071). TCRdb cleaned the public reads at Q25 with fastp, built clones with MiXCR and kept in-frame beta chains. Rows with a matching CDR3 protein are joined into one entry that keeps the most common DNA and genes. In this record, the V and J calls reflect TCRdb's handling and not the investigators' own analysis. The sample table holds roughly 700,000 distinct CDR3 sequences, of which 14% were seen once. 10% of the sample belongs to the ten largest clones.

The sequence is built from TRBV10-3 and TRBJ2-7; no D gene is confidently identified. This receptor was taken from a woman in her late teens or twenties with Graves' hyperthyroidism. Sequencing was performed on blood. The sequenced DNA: TGTGCCATCAGTGAGGACGCGGATTACGAGCAGTACTTC. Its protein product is CAISEDADYEQYF.